This T cell receptor (beta chain) comes out of a study of T cell changes during pregnancy in multiple sclerosis (dated by TCRdb to the late 2010s). As for the study more broadly: In women with multiple sclerosis, the researchers looked at how the T cell repertoire shifted as pregnancy progressed.

The protocol used for the library was the immunoSEQ multiplex PCR assay. Here the immuneACCESS table is served through TCRdb, limited to in-frame sequences with V and J called. Missing clones are a known gap in these copies; in checked studies unresolved V genes cover under half, and the rest lacks a known reason. Here the sample has some 80,000 clones; about 93% occur a single time. Of the sample, about 0.14% is held by the ten largest clones. With regard to this clone: Its recognized antigen is unknown. Per-base qualities were not stored, and no clone one base away is much larger.

CDR1 and CDR2, per the germline V gene (reference sequence), are MNHEY and SMNVEV. Relative to germline, V is 5 bases shorter and J is 0 bases shorter, with 8 bases between their ends. The CDR3 holds 13 amino acids from the cysteine to the phenylalanine. Only the CDR3 DNA is retained, 39 bases long and in frame from the first base. The origin of this receptor is a female donor with multiple sclerosis, enrolled in a pregnancy study. Here the chain combines TRBV27 and TRBJ2-7; TRBD2 might be the D gene, on 6 matching bases. The sequences come from CD4+ T cells from peripheral blood mononuclear cells, collected after pregnancy. The bases are TGTGCCAGCAGTCACGGGAGCTCCTACGAGCAGTACTTC. This codes for CASSHGSSYEQYF.